This entry lists 23 T cell receptor beta chains sequenced from one sample in a study of shared clonotypes between healthy human individuals. The protocol was immunoSEQ multiplex PCR, while the TCRdb copy is restricted to in-frame clones and leaves out a portion. The sample includes about 490,000 clones, about 82% seen only once; the top ten take roughly 13%. The sequencing input was PBMCs. These receptors originate from a middle-aged woman in good health. Some clones in this sample may be carry-over from other donors' samples.

The J gene is TRBJ1-2, the V gene TRBV9; a weak D match, TRBD1 (5 bases). Trimming pared 2 bases from V and 7 bases from J, leaving 21 bases between. The CDR3 loop spans 16 amino acids. Germline V gene data show CDR1 as SGDLS and CDR2 as YYNGEE. CDR3 amino acids: CASSVEGPGRAGGYTF. In nucleotides, the CDR3 is TGTGCCAGCAGCGTGGAGGGACCGGGGCGCGCCGGTGGCTACACCTTC.

The chain links TRBV5-1 to TRBJ2-5, with 9 positions matching TRBD2. Losses at the gene ends were 1 base for V and 3 bases for J; bases not matched to a gene: 7. Germline lookup yields CDR1 SGHRS and CDR2 YFSETQ. The CDR3 is 16 amino acids. CDR3 loop: CASSLFPGLAEETQYF. The CDR3 DNA follows: TGCGCCAGCAGCTTGTTCCCGGGACTAGCCGAAGAGACCCAGTACTTC.

The J gene is TRBJ1-2, the V gene TRBV6-1; the D gene is possibly TRBD1 (5 bases). There are 12 residues in the CDR3. The V gene's germline CDR1 is MNHNS and CDR2 SASEGT. Trimming pared 2 bases from V and 7 bases from J, leaving 8 bases between. The chain's CDR3 is CASSERGSGYTF. DNA of the CDR3: TGTGCCAGCAGTGAAAGGGGAAGTGGCTACACCTTC.

The chain employs TRBV6-5 and TRBJ1-2; perhaps TRBD1 as D (5 bases). The ends were cut back, 7 bases at V and 0 bases at J, with 15 bases in the middle. Germline V gene lookup returns CDR1 MNHEY and CDR2 SVGAGI. The CDR3 has 15 amino acids. The chain's CDR3 is CASTGRGVSNYGYTF. DNA for the CDR3: TGTGCCAGCACAGGGCGAGGAGTTTCTAACTATGGCTACACCTTC.

This clone was seen a single time. The rearrangement joins TRBV28 to TRBJ2-7, with D maybe TRBD1 (5 bases). V dropped 2 bases and J dropped 2 bases, with 7 bases sitting between them. CDR3 size: 13 residues. The germline gives CDR1 MDHEN, CDR2 SYDVKM. For the CDR3, the DNA is TGTGCCAGCAGTTTAGTAGGGGCCTACGAGCAGTACTTC. Translation gives CASSLVGAYEQYF.

This clone has ten or more counts. This rearrangement joins TRBV28 to TRBJ2-1; a weak D match, TRBD2 (6 bases). Trimming took 6 bases from V and 7 from J, leaving 16 bases between them. Germline values: CDR1 MDHEN, CDR2 SYDVKM. The CDR3 length is 14 residues. This CDR3 reads CASSRPGGVNEQFF. In DNA, the CDR3 is TGTGCCAGCAGCCGCCCCGGAGGGGTGAATGAGCAGTTCTTC.

The count of this clone is one. The chain has TRBV23-1 and TRBJ2-7, with D possibly being TRBD1 (6 bases). TRBV23-1 is an open reading frame, and its role is uncertain. The CDR3 length is 13 residues. The V end was cut by 4 bases, the J end by 4 bases, with 11 bases between. The CDR3 DNA reads as TGCGCCAGCAGTCCCCCCACAGGGTACGAGCAGTACTTC. Encoded protein: CASSPPTGYEQYF.

J is TRBJ2-7 and V is TRBV4-1, with D perhaps assigned TRBD1 or TRBD2 (6 bases each). Germline CDR1 reads MGHRA; CDR2 reads YSYEKL. The CDR3 covers 17 residues. Trimming stripped 2 bases from V and 3 bases from J, with 20 bases between. CDR3 sequence reads: CASSQSGWGARFYEQYF. CDR3 coding DNA: TGCGCCAGCAGCCAAAGCGGGTGGGGGGCCCGTTTCTACGAGCAGTACTTC.

V gene TRBV11-2 combines with J gene TRBJ1-2, with 7 nucleotides matching TRBD1. CDR3 length: 14 residues. Trimming at V came to 5 bases and at J to 2 bases, leaving 5 bases not matched to a gene. Germline-derived CDR1 and CDR2 are SGHAT and FQNNGV. Here the CDR3 reads CASSPDRANYGYTF. The DNA of the CDR3 is TGTGCCAGCAGCCCCGACAGGGCGAACTATGGCTACACCTTC. The full variable domain, its missing parts supplied by reference TRBV11-2 and TRBJ1-2, is EAGVAQSPRYKIIEKRQSVAFWCNPISGHATLYWYQQILGQGPKLLIQFQNNGVVDDSQLPKDRFSAERLKGVDSTLKIQPAKLEDSAVYLCASSPDRANYGYTFGSGTRLTVV.

The DNA for the CDR3 is TGTGCCAGCAGCTTGGTCAGGGGGCGGGAGCAGTACTTC. This encodes CASSLVRGREQYF. The chain is built from TRBV11-3 and TRBJ2-7; 8 bases match TRBD1. CDR3 size: 13 residues. Germline V lookup: CDR1 SGHNT, CDR2 YENEEA. The J segment lost 7 bases and the V segment lost 3 bases, leaving 5 bases of the junction unmatched.

This sequence joins TRBV6-6 and TRBJ2-4, with D unclear. V lost 3 bases and J 1 base, leaving 10 bases between the germline ends. This CDR3 comprises 15 residues. Looked up from germline, CDR1 is MNHNY and CDR2 is SVGAGI (reference sequence). The CDR3 is CASSYLGTAKNIQYF. The CDR3 nucleotides read TGTGCCAGCAGTTATTTAGGCACCGCCAAAAACATTCAGTACTTC.

The rearrangement links TRBV13 to TRBJ1-3; no clear D gene. The CDR3 runs 14 residues. V was cut by 4 bases and J by 2 bases, with 9 bases left in between. Germline lookup yields CDR1 PRHDT and CDR2 FYEKMQ (reference sequence). In nucleotides, the CDR3 is TGTGCCAGCAGCTCGTGGGAGGCTGGAAACACCATATATTTT. This translates into CASSSWEAGNTIYF.

V is TRBV2 and J is TRBJ1-1; TRBD1 matches at 7 bases. This CDR3 has 14 amino acids. V gave up 6 bases and J gave up 0 bases; unmatched junction bases: 4. CDR1 is SNHLY and CDR2 is FYNNEI in the germline V gene. This CDR3 is CASSLGQLNTEAFF. For the CDR3, the DNA is TGTGCCAGCAGCTTGGGACAGCTGAACACTGAAGCTTTCTTT.

This chain joins TRBV6-1 and TRBJ2-3; 8 bases map to TRBD1. V lost 2 bases and J lost 5; bases outside the gene matches: 12. The CDR3 runs to 17 residues. Germline V lookup: CDR1 MNHNS, CDR2 SASEGT. In nucleotides, the CDR3 is TGTGCCAGCAGTGAACCCCTCTCAACGGACAGGGTAGATACGCAGTATTTT. Amino acid sequence: CASSEPLSTDRVDTQYF.

CDR3 amino acids: CASSSRTGYEQYF. In nucleotides, the CDR3 is TGTGCCAGCAGTTCCCGGACTGGTTACGAGCAGTACTTC. V and J are TRBV28 and TRBJ2-7, with D tentatively TRBD2 (5 bases). This CDR3 contains 13 residues. The V and J ends lost 4 bases and 4 bases respectively, with 11 bases between them. CDR1 is MDHEN and CDR2 is SYDVKM in the germline V gene.

The chain joins TRBV5-6 to TRBJ2-2; D possibly matches TRBD1 or TRBD2 (5 bases each). In germline, CDR1 is SGHDT, CDR2 YYEEEE. The CDR3 is made up of 16 amino acids. The V end was cut by 3 bases, the J end by 0 bases, with 12 bases between. The DNA for the CDR3 is TGTGCCAGCAGCTCTACCGGGACGGCGAACACCGGGGAGCTGTTTTTT. It encodes CASSSTGTANTGELFF.

The rearrangement links TRBV28 to TRBJ2-7; 8 bases agree with TRBD1. This CDR3 has 15 residues. The V and J ends lost 3 bases and 6 bases, in that order; junction bases with no gene match: 10. The germline gives CDR1 MDHEN, CDR2 SYDVKM. The CDR3, as DNA: TGTGCCAGCAGTTTGAGCAGGGGGCGGGTTGTCGAGCAGTACTTC. It specifies CASSLSRGRVVEQYF.

V usage is TRBV9 and J usage is TRBJ2-3; D is unresolved. V gave up 0 bases and J gave up 4 bases, with 18 bases separating them. Germline V lookup: CDR1 SGDLS, CDR2 YYNGEE. The CDR3 runs 17 residues. In DNA form, the CDR3 reads TGTGCCAGCAGCGTAGGCGGAACAGCCTCCCGCGCAGATACGCAGTATTTT. It translates to CASSVGGTASRADTQYF.

The genes are TRBV9 and TRBJ1-2, with D unresolved. This CDR3 comprises 16 residues. Germline CDR1 is SGDLS and CDR2 is YYNGEE. The germline V and J ends were trimmed by 6 bases and 6 bases, with 24 bases remaining between them. In DNA form, the CDR3 reads TGTGCCAGCAACGTGTCCGGGGAGCCTAGGATTGATGGCTACACCTTC. This encodes CASNVSGEPRIDGYTF.

The chain employs TRBV11-2 and TRBJ2-2, with a possible D match to TRBD1 (5 bases). This CDR3 is 15 amino acids long. CDR1 SGHAT and CDR2 FQNNGV come from the germline V gene. V lost 1 base and J 5 bases, leaving 11 bases between the germline ends. CDR3 in amino acids: CASSLVPGLTGELFF. CDR3 DNA sequence: TGTGCCAGCAGCTTAGTCCCAGGGCTAACCGGGGAGCTGTTTTTT.

This sequence joins TRBV13 and TRBJ2-7, with TRBD1 matching over 10 bases. CDR3 length: 13 residues. Trimming took 5 bases from V and 4 from J; bases not matched to a gene: 2. Germline-derived CDR1 and CDR2 are PRHDT and FYEKMQ (reference sequence). The CDR3 region is CASSAGQGYEQYF. CDR3 coding DNA: TGTGCCAGCAGCGCGGGACAGGGGTACGAGCAGTACTTC.

J is TRBJ2-3 and V is TRBV18, with D maybe TRBD1 (6 bases). The germline V gene encodes CDR1 KGHSH and CDR2 LQKENI. CDR3 length: 15 residues. V was pared by 3 bases and J by 0 bases, with 10 bases between. CDR3 protein: CASSPEQGSTDTQYF. CDR3 coding DNA: TGTGCCAGCTCACCGGAACAGGGTAGCACAGATACGCAGTATTTT.

The chain is built from TRBV11-2 and TRBJ2-7; D gene unclear. V shed 5 bases and J shed 2 bases, with 19 bases lying between them. Germline lookup yields CDR1 SGHAT and CDR2 FQNNGV. This CDR3 contains 16 residues. The CDR3 region has the DNA TGTGCCAGCAGCCGAAATATTTTACGGGTAGCCTACGAGCAGTACTTC. Protein: CASSRNILRVAYEQYF. Full variable domain (rest looked up from reference TRBV11-2 and TRBJ2-7): EAGVAQSPRYKIIEKRQSVAFWCNPISGHATLYWYQQILGQGPKLLIQFQNNGVVDDSQLPKDRFSAERLKGVDSTLKIQPAKLEDSAVYLCASSRNILRVAYEQYFGPGTRLTVT.